This T cell receptor beta chain comes out of a study of cytomegalovirus exposure and HLA in healthy donors. Across the whole study: The 90 to 150 validation repertoires used a platform that matched the one used for the approximately 610 first-cohort repertoires, as a later analysis reported. Study outcomes and limitations: The study recorded 160 or so TCR beta chains that were cytomegalovirus-associated.

The donors were part of the roughly 120-subject validation cohort, which stood apart from the approximately 700-subject first cohort. For this clone: Its antigen is unknown.

Only in-frame clones appear in the TCRdb table, and some are missing; sequencing was by immunoSEQ multiplex PCR. The sample consists of 100,000 to 150,000 clones, roughly 89% of them appearing once. This CDR3 spans 13 amino acids. V lost 0 bases and J lost 10, with 11 bases in between. Per the germline V gene, CDR1 is SGHKS and CDR2 is YYEKEE (reference sequence). The sample comprised PBMCs. The rearrangement uses TRBV5-5 and TRBJ1-5, with D uncertain. This receptor was identified in a woman under 30 in good health and CMV-seronegative. This chain's CDR3 is CASSLDSHRPQHF. CDR3 bases: TGTGCCAGCAGCTTGGACAGTCACCGTCCCCAGCATTTT.